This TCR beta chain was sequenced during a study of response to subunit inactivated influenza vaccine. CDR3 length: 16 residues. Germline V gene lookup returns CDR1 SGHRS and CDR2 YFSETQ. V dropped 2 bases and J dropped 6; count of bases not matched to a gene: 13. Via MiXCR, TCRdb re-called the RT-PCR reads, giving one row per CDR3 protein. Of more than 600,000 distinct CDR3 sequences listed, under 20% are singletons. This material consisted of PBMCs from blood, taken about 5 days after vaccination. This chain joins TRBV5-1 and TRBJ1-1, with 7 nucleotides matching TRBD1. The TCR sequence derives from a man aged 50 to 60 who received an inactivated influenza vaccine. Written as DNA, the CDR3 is TGCGCCAGCAGCTTTTGGGTAGGACAGGCGGGCGCTGAAGCTTTCTTT. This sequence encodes CASSFWVGQAGAEAFF.